This TCR beta chain derives from a study of CD4 and CD8 cells across lung adenocarcinoma regions. Germline V CDR1 and CDR2: MNHNS, SASEGT. This CDR3 is built from 15 residues. The patients had localized lung adenocarcinoma, a non-small cell subtype. TCRdb reanalysed the PCR reads using MiXCR and keeps one entry per CDR3 protein. The table lists more than 6,000 distinct CDR3 sequences, approximately 49% of them singletons, with about 42% in the top ten. The chain links TRBV6-1 to TRBJ2-1; 14 bases fit TRBD2. Judging by the DNA end, TRBJ2-7 fits better; the J call may be wrong. Source material: CD8+ T cells from the center of a lung tumor. The clonotype comes from a male donor with lung adenocarcinoma. The CD4 and CD8 labels of this study may be unreliable. The DNA of the CDR3 is TGTGCCAGCAGCCACGGGACTAGCGGGAGCTACGAGCAGTACTTC. This gives the protein CASSHGTSGSYEQYF.